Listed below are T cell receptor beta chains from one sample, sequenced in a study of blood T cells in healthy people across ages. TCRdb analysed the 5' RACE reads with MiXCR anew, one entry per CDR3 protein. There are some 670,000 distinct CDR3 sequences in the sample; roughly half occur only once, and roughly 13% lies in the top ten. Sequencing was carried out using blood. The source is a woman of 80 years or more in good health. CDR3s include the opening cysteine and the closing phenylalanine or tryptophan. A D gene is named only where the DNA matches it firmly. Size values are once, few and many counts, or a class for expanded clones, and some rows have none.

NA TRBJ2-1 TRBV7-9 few CASSPFLLTPFF TGTGCCAGCAGCCCTTTTCTACTGACACCGTTCTTC
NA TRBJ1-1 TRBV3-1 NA CASTRAANTEAFF TGTGCCAGCACCCGGGCAGCGAACACTGAAGCTTTCTTT
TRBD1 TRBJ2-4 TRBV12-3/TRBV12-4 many CASSNKPRDRGENIQYF TGTGCCAGCAGTAACAAGCCCCGGGACAGGGGCGAAAACATTCAGTACTTC
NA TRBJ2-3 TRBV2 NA CASMSLGGDTQYF TGTGCCAGCATGTCTCTAGGAGGGGATACGCAGTATTTT
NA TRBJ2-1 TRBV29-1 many CSGGNNEQFF TGCAGCGGGGGCAACAATGAGCAGTTCTTC
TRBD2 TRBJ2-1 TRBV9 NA CASSGNLAGDYNEQFF TGTGCCAGCAGCGGAAACCTAGCGGGGGACTACAATGAGCAGTTCTTC
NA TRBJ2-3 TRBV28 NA CAATGTGNTDTQYF TGTGCCGCAACAGGGACGGGTAACACAGATACGCAGTATTTT
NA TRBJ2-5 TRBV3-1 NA CASSQFRRGYQETQYF TGTGCCAGCAGCCAATTTAGACGGGGGTACCAAGAGACCCAGTACTTC
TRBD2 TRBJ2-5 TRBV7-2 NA CASSQTSGSRETQYF TGTGCCAGCAGCCAGACTAGCGGGAGTCGGGAGACCCAGTACTTC
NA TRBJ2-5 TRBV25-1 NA CASSEWPQGVETQYF TGTGCCAGCAGTGAATGGCCACAGGGTGTGGAGACCCAGTACTTC
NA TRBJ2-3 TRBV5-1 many CASRLLDTQYF TGCGCCAGCAGATTACTAGATACGCAGTATTTT
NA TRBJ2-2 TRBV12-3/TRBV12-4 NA CASGGVGTLTGELFF TGTGCCAGCGGGGGAGTCGGGACCTTAACCGGGGAGCTGTTTTTT
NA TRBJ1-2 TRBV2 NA CASSDDRTNYGYTF TGTGCCAGCAGTGACGACCGCACTAACTATGGCTACACCTTC
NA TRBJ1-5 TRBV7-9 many CASSVEGDQPQHF TGTGCCAGCAGCGTCGAAGGGGATCAGCCCCAGCATTTT
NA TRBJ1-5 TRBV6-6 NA CASSYGGRSNQPQHF TGTGCCAGCAGTTACGGGGGAAGGAGCAATCAGCCCCAGCATTTT
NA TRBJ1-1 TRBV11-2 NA CASGQTAYPGGTEAFF TGTGCCAGCGGCCAGACAGCGTACCCTGGGGGGACTGAAGCTTTCTTT
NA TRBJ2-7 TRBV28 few CASSGLNTYEQYF TGTGCCAGCAGTGGACTAAATACCTACGAGCAGTACTTC
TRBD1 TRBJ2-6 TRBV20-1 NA CSAKTGDSNVLTF TGCAGTGCCAAGACAGGGGACTCAAACGTCCTGACTTTC
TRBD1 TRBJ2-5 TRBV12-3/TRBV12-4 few CASSRTGFFFGEQYF TGTGCCAGCAGCCGGACAGGGTTTTTTTTCGGTGAGCAGTACTTC
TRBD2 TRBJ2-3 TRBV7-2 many CASSGWTSGRVGEWTDTQYF TGTGCCAGCAGCGGGTGGACTAGCGGGAGAGTCGGGGAGTGGACAGATACGCAGTATTTT
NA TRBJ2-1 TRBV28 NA CASSLNGAGRQFF TGTGCCAGCAGTTTAAACGGGGCAGGCCGGCAGTTCTTC
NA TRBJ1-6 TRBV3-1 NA CASSQAGSHSPLHF TGTGCCAGCAGCCAAGCGGGCAGCCATTCACCCCTCCACTTT
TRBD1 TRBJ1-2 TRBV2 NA CASMRTGVYTF TGTGCCAGCATGAGGACAGGAGTCTACACCTTC
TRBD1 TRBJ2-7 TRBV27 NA CASSSQDRGLYEQYF TGTGCCAGCAGTTCCCAGGACAGGGGGCTGTACGAGCAGTACTTC
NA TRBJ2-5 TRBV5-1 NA CASSLALEIQYF TGCGCCAGCAGCTTGGCCCTGGAGATCCAGTACTTC
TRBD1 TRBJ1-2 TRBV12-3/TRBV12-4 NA CATLTGNGYTF TGTGCCACCCTGACAGGGAATGGCTACACCTTC
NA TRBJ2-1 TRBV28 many CASSLDLSSYNEQFF TGTGCCAGCAGTTTAGACTTAAGCTCCTACAATGAGCAGTTCTTC
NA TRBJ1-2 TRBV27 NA CASSSNAGLLGYTF TGTGCCAGCAGTTCCAACGCCGGGCTCCTCGGCTACACCTTC
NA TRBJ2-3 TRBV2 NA CASHLAHSTDTQYF TGTGCCAGCCACCTAGCGCACAGCACAGATACGCAGTATTTT
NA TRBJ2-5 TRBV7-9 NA CASSLYPGRKGETQYF TGTGCCAGCAGCTTATATCCGGGGCGTAAAGGAGAGACCCAGTACTTC
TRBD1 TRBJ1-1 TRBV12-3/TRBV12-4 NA CASSVGQGANTEAFF TGTGCCAGCAGTGTGGGACAGGGGGCTAACACTGAAGCTTTCTTT
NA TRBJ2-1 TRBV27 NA CAGSLGRGYNEQFF TGTGCCGGCAGTTTGGGACGGGGTTACAATGAGCAGTTCTTC
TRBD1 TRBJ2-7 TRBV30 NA CAWLLGTGNREQYF TGTGCCTGGCTATTGGGGACAGGTAATCGGGAGCAGTACTTC
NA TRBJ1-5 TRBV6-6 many CASSYVEGQPQHF TGTGCCAGCAGTTACGTCGAGGGTCAGCCCCAGCATTTT
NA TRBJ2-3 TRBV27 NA CASSAGRKADTQYF TGTGCCAGCAGTGCTGGAAGGAAGGCAGATACGCAGTATTTT
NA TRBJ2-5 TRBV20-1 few CSANSEQGETQYF TGCAGTGCAAACTCTGAACAGGGAGAGACCCAGTACTTC
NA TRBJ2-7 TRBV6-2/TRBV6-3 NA CASTVVGFPYEQYF TGTGCCAGCACCGTAGTAGGATTCCCTTACGAGCAGTACTTC
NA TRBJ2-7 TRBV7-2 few CASSLTGSEQYF TGTGCCAGCAGCTTAACCGGTAGCGAGCAGTACTTC
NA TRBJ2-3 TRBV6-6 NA CASSYPQSTDTQYF TGTGCCAGCAGTTACCCCCAGAGCACAGATACGCAGTATTTT
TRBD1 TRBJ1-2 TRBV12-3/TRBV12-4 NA CASSLTGAEGYTF TGTGCCAGCAGTCTAACAGGGGCAGAAGGCTACACCTTC
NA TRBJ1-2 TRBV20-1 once CSASRGENGYTF TGCAGTGCTAGTAGAGGGGAGAATGGCTACACCTTC
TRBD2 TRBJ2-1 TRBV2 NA CASSGPGLAANYNEQFF TGTGCCAGCAGTGGACCGGGACTAGCGGCTAACTACAATGAGCAGTTCTTC
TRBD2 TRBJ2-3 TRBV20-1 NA CSAKRLAGGDTQYF TGCAGTGCTAAGAGACTAGCGGGCGGGGATACGCAGTATTTT
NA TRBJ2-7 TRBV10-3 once CAISQLGRDSGGLQDSYEQYF TGTGCCATCAGCCAGCTAGGGCGGGACAGCGGGGGACTCCAAGACTCCTACGAGCAGTACTTC
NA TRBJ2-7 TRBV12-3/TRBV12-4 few CASLGTNSYNEQYF TGTGCCAGCTTGGGTACCAACTCCTACAATGAGCAGTACTTC
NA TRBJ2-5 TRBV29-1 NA CSVDGSSGDQETQYF TGCAGCGTTGATGGTTCGAGTGGGGACCAAGAGACCCAGTACTTC
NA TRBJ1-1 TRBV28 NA CASSLLAREAFF TGTGCCAGCAGTTTATTGGCACGAGAAGCTTTCTTT
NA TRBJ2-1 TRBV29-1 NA CSAPGAGNNEQFF TGCAGCGCCCCGGGGGCGGGCAACAATGAGCAGTTCTTC
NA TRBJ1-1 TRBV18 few CASSPMGTEAFF TGTGCCAGCTCACCTATGGGGACTGAAGCTTTCTTT
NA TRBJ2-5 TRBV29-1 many CSVEKDTRRTQYF TGCAGCGTTGAAAAGGATACTCGGCGGACCCAGTACTTC
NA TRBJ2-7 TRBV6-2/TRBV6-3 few CASSYSRYEQYF TGTGCCAGCAGTTACTCCCGCTACGAGCAGTACTTC